A single sample is the source of the 10 T cell receptor beta chains below, sequenced in a study of cytotoxic CD8 clonotypes in ibrutinib-treated CLL. Using immunoSEQ multiplex PCR, the repertoire was profiled, and TCRdb retains in-frame clones only, with some absent. This table has 150,000 or so clones, about 80% appearing once. Sequenced material: PBMCs, taken after 12 months of ibrutinib treatment. These receptors were taken from a human donor with chronic lymphocytic leukemia.

This clone has only a few counts. The chain couples TRBV7-3 to TRBJ1-3; D remains ambiguous. CDR1 and CDR2 (germline): SGHTA, FQGTGA. The ends were cut back, 1 base at V and 2 bases at J, with 6 bases in the middle. This CDR3 has 14 amino acids. CDR3 in DNA: TGTGCCAGCAGCTTAAACACAGCTGGAAACACCATATATTTT. Its translation: CASSLNTAGNTIYF. The full variable domain, in which reference TRBV7-3 and TRBJ1-3 provide the parts outside the CDR3, is GAGVSQTPSNKVTEKGKYVELRCDPISGHTALYWYRQSLGQGPEFLIYFQGTGAADDSGLPNDRFFAVRPEGSVSTLKIQRTERGDSAVYLCASSLNTAGNTIYFGEGSWLTVV.

J is TRBJ2-7 and V is TRBV10-1; the D gene is possibly TRBD1 (6 bases). CDR1 and CDR2 from the germline V gene are WNHNN and SYGVQD (reference sequence). This CDR3 contains 14 residues. Deletions cut 3 bases from V and 1 base from J, with 10 bases between. DNA of the CDR3: TGCGCCAGCAGTGACCTCGGACAGTCCTACGAGCAGTACTTC. It specifies CASSDLGQSYEQYF.

This chain links TRBV7-6 with TRBJ1-1, with 7 bases matching TRBD1. There are 14 residues in the CDR3. The V gene end was trimmed by 5 bases and the J gene end by 0 bases; junction bases not matched to a gene: 3. CDR1 SGHVS and CDR2 FNYEAQ come from the germline V gene. The CDR3 DNA sequence: TGTGCCAGCAGCACGACAGGGATGAACACTGAAGCTTTCTTT. This sequence encodes CASSTTGMNTEAFF. The variable domain in full, completed from reference TRBV7-6 and TRBJ1-1, reads GAGVSQSPRYKVTKRGQDVALRCDPISGHVSLYWYRQALGQGPEFLTYFNYEAQQDKSGLPNDRFSAERPEGSISTLTIQRTEQRDSAMYRCASSTTGMNTEAFFGQGTRLTVV.

J is TRBJ2-1 and V is TRBV18; no firm D call. Germline V gene lookup returns CDR1 KGHSH and CDR2 LQKENI. V was shortened by 1 base and J by 10 bases, with 8 bases between the two germline ends. This CDR3 has 12 residues. CDR3 coding DNA: TGTGCCAGCTCACCACGCCCGTTGGAGCAGTTCTTC. Amino acid sequence: CASSPRPLEQFF.

Concerning this clone: An end of the junction differs from the germline gene, which may be a read error. The genes are TRBV28 and TRBJ2-2; no firm D call. Germline V CDR1 and CDR2: MDHEN, SYDVKM. The CDR3 is made up of 13 amino acids. CDR3 protein: CTSSRTNTGELFF. Written as DNA, the CDR3 is TGTACCAGTAGCAGGACGAACACCGGGGAGCTGTTTTTT.

In this sample, this clone turned up a few times. V usage is TRBV27 and J usage is TRBJ1-2; TRBD1 matches 8 bases. This CDR3 is 14 amino acids long. Germline trimming cut 5 bases from V and 4 bases from J; bases unmatched to any gene: 6. Germline V gene data show CDR1 as MNHEY and CDR2 as SMNVEV (reference sequence). The CDR3 sequence: CASSAGTGLYGYTF. The CDR3 nucleotides read TGTGCCAGCAGTGCCGGGACAGGACTCTATGGCTACACCTTC.

J is TRBJ1-4 and V is TRBV19; 8 bases fit TRBD1. Trimming at V came to 5 bases and at J to 0 bases, leaving 5 bases not matched to a gene. The CDR3 loop spans 16 amino acids. Per the germline V gene, CDR1 is LNHDA and CDR2 is SQIVND (reference sequence). The CDR3, as DNA: TGTGCCAGTAGTCACGCAGGGGGCCCAACTAATGAAAAACTGTTTTTT. This encodes CASSHAGGPTNEKLFF.

This clone was recorded a few times. CDR3: CASSLALQGYGYTF. In nucleotides, the CDR3 is TGTGCCAGCAGCTTAGCCCTACAGGGATACGGCTACACCTTC. The chain links TRBV7-2 to TRBJ1-2, with D maybe TRBD1 (6 bases). CDR1 is SGHTA and CDR2 is FQGNSA in the germline V gene. The germline V and J ends were trimmed by 0 bases and 8 bases, with 13 bases remaining between them. The CDR3 is 14 residues long.

This clone was observed a handful of times. DNA of the CDR3: TGTGCCAGCTCAGAGGGAGATTCCTACGAGCAGTACTTC. This sequence encodes CASSEGDSYEQYF. The V gene is TRBV18, the J gene TRBJ2-7; TRBD2 might be the D (5 bases). Germline assignment: CDR1 KGHSH and CDR2 LQKENI. V was trimmed by 5 bases and J by 1 base, leaving 9 bases between them. The CDR3 contains 13 residues.

The V gene is TRBV5-1, the J gene TRBJ2-3; D perhaps matches TRBD1 (5 bases). Between the trimmed V and J ends, which lost 1 base and 2 bases, there was a span of 8 bases. The CDR3 is 14 amino acids. Germline lookup yields CDR1 SGHRS and CDR2 YFSETQ. CDR3: CASSLQGYTDTQYF. DNA of the CDR3: TGCGCCAGCAGCTTGCAGGGATACACAGATACGCAGTATTTT.